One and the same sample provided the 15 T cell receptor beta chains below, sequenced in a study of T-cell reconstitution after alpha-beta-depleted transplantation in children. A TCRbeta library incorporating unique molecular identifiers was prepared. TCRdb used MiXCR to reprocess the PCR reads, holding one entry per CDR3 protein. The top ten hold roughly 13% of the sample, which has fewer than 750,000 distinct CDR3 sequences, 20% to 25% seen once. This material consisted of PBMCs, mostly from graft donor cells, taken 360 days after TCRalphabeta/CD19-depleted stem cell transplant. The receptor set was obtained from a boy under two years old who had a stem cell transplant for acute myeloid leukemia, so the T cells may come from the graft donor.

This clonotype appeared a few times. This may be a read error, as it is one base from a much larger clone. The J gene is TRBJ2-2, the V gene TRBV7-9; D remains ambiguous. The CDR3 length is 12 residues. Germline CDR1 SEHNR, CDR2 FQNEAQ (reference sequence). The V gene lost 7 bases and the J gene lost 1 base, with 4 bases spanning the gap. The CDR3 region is CASNRNTGELFF. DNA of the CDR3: TGTGCCAGCAATAGGAACACCGGGGAGCTGTTTTTT.

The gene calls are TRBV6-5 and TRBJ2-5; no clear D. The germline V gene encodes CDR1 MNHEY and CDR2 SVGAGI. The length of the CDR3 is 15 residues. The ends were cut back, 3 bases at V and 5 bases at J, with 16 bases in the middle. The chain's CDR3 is CASSYYNTLGETQYF. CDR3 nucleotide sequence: TGTGCCAGCAGTTATTACAATACCCTCGGGGAGACCCAGTACTTC.

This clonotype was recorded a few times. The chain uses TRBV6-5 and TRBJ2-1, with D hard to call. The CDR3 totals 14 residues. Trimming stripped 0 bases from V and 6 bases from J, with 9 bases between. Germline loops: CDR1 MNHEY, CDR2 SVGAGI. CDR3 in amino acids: CASSYSRVLNEQFF. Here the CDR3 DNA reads TGTGCCAGCAGTTACTCCCGGGTGCTCAATGAGCAGTTCTTC.

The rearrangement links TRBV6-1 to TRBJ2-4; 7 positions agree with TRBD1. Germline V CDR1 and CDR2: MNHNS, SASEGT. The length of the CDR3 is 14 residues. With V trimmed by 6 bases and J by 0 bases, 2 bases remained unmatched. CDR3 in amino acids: CASRGQLAKNIQYF. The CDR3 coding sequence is TGTGCCAGCAGGGGACAGCTAGCCAAAAACATTCAGTACTTC.

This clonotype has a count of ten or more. The chain's CDR3 is CSVFPTYRTTDTQYF. CDR3 DNA sequence: TGCAGCGTTTTCCCCACTTACAGAACCACAGATACGCAGTATTTT. The chain carries TRBV29-1 and TRBJ2-3; the D is unclear. The V end was cut by 5 bases, the J end by 2 bases, with 17 bases between. The CDR3 has 15 amino acids. Per germline, CDR1 SQVTM and CDR2 ANQGSEA.

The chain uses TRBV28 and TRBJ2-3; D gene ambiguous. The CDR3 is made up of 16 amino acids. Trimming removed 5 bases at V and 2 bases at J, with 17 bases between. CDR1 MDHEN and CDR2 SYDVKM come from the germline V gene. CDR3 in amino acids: CASSIRWVLSTDTQYF. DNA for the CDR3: TGTGCCAGCAGTATCCGGTGGGTCCTATCCACAGATACGCAGTATTTT.

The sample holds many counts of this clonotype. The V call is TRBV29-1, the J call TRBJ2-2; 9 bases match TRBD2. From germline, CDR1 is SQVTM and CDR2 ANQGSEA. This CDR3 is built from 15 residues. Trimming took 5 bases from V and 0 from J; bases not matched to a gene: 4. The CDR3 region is CSVTVAGANTGELFF. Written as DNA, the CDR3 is TGCAGCGTTACGGTAGCGGGGGCGAACACCGGGGAGCTGTTTTTT.

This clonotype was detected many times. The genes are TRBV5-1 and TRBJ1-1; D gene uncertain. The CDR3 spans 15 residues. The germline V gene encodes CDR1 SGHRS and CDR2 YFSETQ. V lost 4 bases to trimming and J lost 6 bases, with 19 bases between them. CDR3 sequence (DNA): TGCGCCAGCAGCGCCACGGTCCTTTCACCGCCTGAAGCTTTCTTT. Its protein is CASSATVLSPPEAFF. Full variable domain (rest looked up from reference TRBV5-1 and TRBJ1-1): KAGVTQTPRYLIKTRGQQVTLSCSPISGHRSVSWYQQTPGQGLQFLFEYFSETQRNKGNFPGRFSGRQFSNSRSEMNVSTLELGDSALYLCASSATVLSPPEAFFGQGTRLTVV.

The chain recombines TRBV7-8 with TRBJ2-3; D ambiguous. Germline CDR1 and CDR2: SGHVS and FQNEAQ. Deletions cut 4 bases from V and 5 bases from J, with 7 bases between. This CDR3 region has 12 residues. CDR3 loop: CASSSLIDTQYF. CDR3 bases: TGTGCCAGCAGCTCCCTAATAGATACGCAGTATTTT.

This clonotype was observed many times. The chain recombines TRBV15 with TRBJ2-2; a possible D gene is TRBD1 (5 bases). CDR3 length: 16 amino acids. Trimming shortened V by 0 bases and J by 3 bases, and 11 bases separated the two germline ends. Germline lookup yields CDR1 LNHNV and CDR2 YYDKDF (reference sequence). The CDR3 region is CATSRDQTGHTGELFF. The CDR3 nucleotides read TGTGCCACCAGCAGAGATCAAACAGGTCACACCGGGGAGCTGTTTTTT.

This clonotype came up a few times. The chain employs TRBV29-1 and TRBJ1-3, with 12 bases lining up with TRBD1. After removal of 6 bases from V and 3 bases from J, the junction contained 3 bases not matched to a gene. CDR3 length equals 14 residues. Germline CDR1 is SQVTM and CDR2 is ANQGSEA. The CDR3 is CSVGTGGYGNTIYF. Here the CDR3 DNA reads TGCAGCGTCGGGACAGGGGGCTATGGAAACACCATATATTTT.

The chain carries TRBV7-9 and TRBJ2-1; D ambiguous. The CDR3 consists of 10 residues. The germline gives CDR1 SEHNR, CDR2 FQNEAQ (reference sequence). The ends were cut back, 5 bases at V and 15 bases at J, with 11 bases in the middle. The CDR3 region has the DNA TGTGCCAGCAGCCCGCCTAGTGCGTTCTTC. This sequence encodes CASSPPSAFF. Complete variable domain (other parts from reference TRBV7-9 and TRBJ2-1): DTGVSQNPRHKITKRGQNVTFRCDPISEHNRLYWYRQTLGQGPEFLTYFQNEAQLEKSRLLSDRFSAERPKGSFSTLEIQRTEQGDSAMYLCASSPPSAFFGPGTRLTVL.

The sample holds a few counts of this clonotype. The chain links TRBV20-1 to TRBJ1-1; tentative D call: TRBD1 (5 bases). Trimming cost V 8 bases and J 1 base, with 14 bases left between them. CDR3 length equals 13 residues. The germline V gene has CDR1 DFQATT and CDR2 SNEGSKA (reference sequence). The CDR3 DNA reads TGCAGTCCATGGGGCAGGGAGAACACTGAAGCTTTCTTT. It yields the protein CSPWGRENTEAFF.

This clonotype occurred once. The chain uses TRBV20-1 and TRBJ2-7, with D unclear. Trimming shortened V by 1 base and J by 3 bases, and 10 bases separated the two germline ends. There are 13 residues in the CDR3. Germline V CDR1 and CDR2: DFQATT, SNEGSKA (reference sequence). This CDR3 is CSARVGQFYEQYV. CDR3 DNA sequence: TGCAGTGCTAGAGTGGGCCAGTTCTACGAGCAGTACGTC.

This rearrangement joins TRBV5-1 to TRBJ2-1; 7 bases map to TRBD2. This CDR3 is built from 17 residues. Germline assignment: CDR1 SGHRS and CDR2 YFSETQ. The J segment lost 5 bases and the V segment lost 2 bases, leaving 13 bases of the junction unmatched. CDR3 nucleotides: TGCGCCAGCAGCTTTTATGGGCCCTGGGGAGGGCACAATGAGCAGTTCTTC. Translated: CASSFYGPWGGHNEQFF.